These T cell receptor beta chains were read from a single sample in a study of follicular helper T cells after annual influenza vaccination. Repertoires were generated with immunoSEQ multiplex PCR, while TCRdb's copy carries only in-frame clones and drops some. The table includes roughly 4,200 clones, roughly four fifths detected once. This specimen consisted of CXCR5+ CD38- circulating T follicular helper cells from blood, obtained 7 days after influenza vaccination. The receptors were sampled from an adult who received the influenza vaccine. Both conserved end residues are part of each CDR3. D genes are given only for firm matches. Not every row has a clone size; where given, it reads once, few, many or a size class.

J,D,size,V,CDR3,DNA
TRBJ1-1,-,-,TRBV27,CASSFLSGNTEAFF,TGTGCCAGCAGTTTTCTTTCAGGCAACACTGAAGCTTTCTTT
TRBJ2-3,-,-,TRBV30,CAWSWGNGDTQYF,TGTGCCTGGAGTTGGGGGAATGGGGATACGCAGTATTTT
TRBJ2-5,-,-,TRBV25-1,CASSGGGTRKIGTQYF,TGTGCCAGCAGTGGGGGCGGGACAAGGAAAATCGGGACCCAGTACTTC
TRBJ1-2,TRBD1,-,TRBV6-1,CASSEAFAQGAAGGYTF,TGTGCCAGCAGTGAAGCGTTTGCACAGGGGGCGGCGGGGGGCTACACCTTC
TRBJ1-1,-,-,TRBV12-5,CASGLATTGEAFF,TGTGCTAGTGGTTTGGCAACAACAGGGGAAGCTTTCTTT
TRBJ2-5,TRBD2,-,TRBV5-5,CASSLGLAPGSRETQYF,TGTGCCAGCAGCTTGGGACTAGCGCCAGGATCACGGGAGACCCAGTACTTC
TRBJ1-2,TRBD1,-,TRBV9,CASSVGQGRGTAYGYTF,TGTGCCAGCAGCGTAGGGCAGGGTCGCGGGACAGCTTATGGCTACACCTTC
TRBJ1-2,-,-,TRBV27,CASSSGPGRSGYTF,TGTGCCAGCAGTTCTGGACCAGGCCGCTCCGGCTACACCTTC
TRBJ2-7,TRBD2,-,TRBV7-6,CASRGAGGHEQYF,TGTGCCAGCAGGGGAGCGGGAGGTCACGAGCAGTACTTC
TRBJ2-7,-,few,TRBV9,CASSVQGGEQYF,TGTGCCAGCAGCGTACAGGGAGGCGAGCAGTACTTC
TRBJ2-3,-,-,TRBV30,CAWGYGGVGTDTQYF,TGTGCCTGGGGGTACGGAGGGGTAGGCACAGATACGCAGTATTTT
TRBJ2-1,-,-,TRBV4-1,CASSQDYGRGAYNEQFF,TGCGCCAGCAGCCAAGATTACGGCAGGGGAGCCTACAATGAGCAGTTCTTC
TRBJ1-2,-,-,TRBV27,CASRQAGDGYTF,TGTGCCAGCAGACAAGCAGGGGATGGCTACACCTTC
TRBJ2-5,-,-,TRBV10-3,CALSGTLQETQYF,TGTGCCCTCAGTGGGACACTACAAGAGACCCAGTACTTC
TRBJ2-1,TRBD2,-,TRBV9,CASSAQPPTVAGLNEQFF,TGTGCCAGCAGCGCCCAGCCGCCCACGGTAGCGGGCCTCAATGAGCAGTTCTTC
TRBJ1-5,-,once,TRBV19,CATSKSRGVEPQHF,TGTGCCACCTCAAAGAGTAGGGGGGTCGAACCCCAGCATTTT
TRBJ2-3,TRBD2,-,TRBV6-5,CASSSPRLAGTDTQYF,TGTGCCAGCAGTTCCCCGAGACTAGCGGGCACAGATACGCAGTATTTT
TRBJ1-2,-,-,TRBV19,CASSSSFGRTYGYTF,TGTGCCAGTAGTTCCTCATTCGGAAGGACCTATGGCTACACCTTC
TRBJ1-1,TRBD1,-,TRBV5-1,CASSLDTRGDTEAFF,TGCGCCAGCAGCTTGGATACCAGGGGGGATACTGAAGCTTTCTTT
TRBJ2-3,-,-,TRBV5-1,CASSFNRADTQYF,TGCGCCAGCAGCTTTAACAGGGCAGATACGCAGTATTTT
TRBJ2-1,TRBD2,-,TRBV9,CASSTRTSGARYDEQFF,TGTGCCAGCAGCACCCGGACTAGCGGGGCGCGATATGATGAGCAGTTCTTC
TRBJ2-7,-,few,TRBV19,CASSKRGSSYEQYF,TGTGCCAGTAGTAAACGGGGGAGCTCCTACGAGCAGTACTTC
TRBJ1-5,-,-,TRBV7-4,CASSFYIGKTGGNNQPQHF,TGTGCCAGCAGCTTCTACATAGGCAAGACAGGCGGAAACAATCAGCCCCAGCATTTT
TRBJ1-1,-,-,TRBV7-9,CASSLEQNTEAFF,TGTGCCAGCAGCTTAGAACAAAACACTGAAGCTTTCTTT
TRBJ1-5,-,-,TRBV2,CASMGDTNQPQHF,TGTGCCAGCATGGGGGACACCAATCAGCCCCAGCATTTT
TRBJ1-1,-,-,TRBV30,CAWTGSEAFF,TGTGCATGGACGGGAAGTGAAGCTTTCTTT
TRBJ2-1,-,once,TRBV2,CASMRQGGYYNEQFF,TGTGCCAGCATGAGACAGGGAGGGTACTACAATGAGCAGTTCTTC
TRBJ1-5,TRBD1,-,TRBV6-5,CASSQGALLNQPQHF,TGTGCCAGCAGTCAGGGGGCTCTATTAAATCAGCCCCAGCATTTT
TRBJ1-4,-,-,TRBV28,CASRGTVRGEKLFF,TGTGCCAGCAGGGGTACAGTGAGGGGCGAAAAACTGTTTTTT
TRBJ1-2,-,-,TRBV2,CASSEGYGDYGYTF,TGTGCCAGCAGCGAGGGTTATGGGGACTATGGCTACACCTTC
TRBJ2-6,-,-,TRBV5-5,CASSLAGALGANVLTF,TGTGCCAGCAGTCTTGCGGGGGCGTTAGGGGCCAACGTCCTGACTTTC
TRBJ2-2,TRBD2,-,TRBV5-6,CASSPASGGGTGELFF,TGTGCCAGCAGCCCGGCTAGCGGGGGTGGGACCGGGGAGCTGTTTTTT
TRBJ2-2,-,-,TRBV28,CASREVRIGNTGELFF,TGTGCCAGCAGGGAAGTCAGAATTGGGAACACCGGGGAGCTGTTTTTT
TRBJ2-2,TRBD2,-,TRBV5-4,CASSPGLAGGTRTGELFF,TGTGCCAGCAGCCCAGGGCTAGCGGGAGGGACGAGGACCGGGGAGCTGTTTTTT
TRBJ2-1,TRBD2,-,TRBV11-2,CASSLAGTSNEQFF,TGTGCCAGCAGCTTAGCGGGGACTAGCAATGAGCAGTTCTTC
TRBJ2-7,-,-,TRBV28,CASSILDKTYEQYF,TGTGCCAGCAGTATCCTGGACAAGACCTACGAGCAGTACTTC
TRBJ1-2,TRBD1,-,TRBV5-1,CASSQTGGDGYTF,TGCGCCAGCAGCCAAACAGGGGGTGACGGCTACACCTTC
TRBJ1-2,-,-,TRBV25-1,CASRANGRVDGYTF,TGTGCCAGCAGAGCGAACGGGCGAGTCGATGGCTACACCTTC
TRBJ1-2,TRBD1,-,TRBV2,CASSEGTGVNYGYTF,TGTGCCAGCAGTGAGGGGACAGGGGTCAACTATGGCTACACCTTC
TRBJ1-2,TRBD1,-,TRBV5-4,CASSGGGAGGDYGYTF,TGTGCCAGCAGCGGAGGAGGGGCAGGGGGCGACTATGGCTACACCTTC
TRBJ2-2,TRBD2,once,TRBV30,CAWSGRLAGGTGELFF,TGTGCCTGGAGCGGCCGACTAGCGGGAGGGACCGGGGAGCTGTTTTTT
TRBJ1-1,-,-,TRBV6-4,CASSFTAKNTEAFF,TGTGCCAGCAGTTTCACGGCGAAGAACACTGAAGCTTTCTTT
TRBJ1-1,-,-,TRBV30,CAWNLRANTEAFF,TGTGCCTGGAATCTCAGGGCGAACACTGAAGCTTTCTTT
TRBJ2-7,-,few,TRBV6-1,CASRGDGQGEQYF,TGTGCCAGCAGGGGGGACGGGCAAGGGGAGCAGTACTTC
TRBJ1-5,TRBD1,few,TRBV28,CASTSYRGFTVSNQPQHF,TGTGCCAGCACCTCGTACAGGGGGTTTACGGTTAGCAATCAGCCCCAGCATTTT
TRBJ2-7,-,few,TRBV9,CASSVGTHSYEQYF,TGTGCCAGCAGCGTAGGAACCCATTCTTACGAGCAGTACTTC
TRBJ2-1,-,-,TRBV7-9,CASSLGTQGDEQFF,TGTGCCAGCAGCTTAGGGACTCAAGGCGATGAGCAGTTCTTC
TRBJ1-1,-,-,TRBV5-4,CASSFRGGALNTEAFF,TGTGCCAGCAGCTTCCGTGGGGGGGCCCTGAACACTGAAGCTTTCTTT
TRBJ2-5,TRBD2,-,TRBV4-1,CASSQVLGNSGSEGETQYF,TGCGCCAGCAGCCAAGTTTTGGGGAATAGCGGGAGCGAGGGGGAGACCCAGTACTTC
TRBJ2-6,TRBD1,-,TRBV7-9,CASSLVWDRPFSGANVLTF,TGTGCCAGCAGCTTAGTATGGGACAGACCTTTCTCTGGGGCCAACGTCCTGACTTTC
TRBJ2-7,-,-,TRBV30,CAWSLKVTNSYEQYF,TGTGCCTGGAGTCTGAAAGTTACGAACTCCTACGAGCAGTACTTC
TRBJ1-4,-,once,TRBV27,CASSLQGPNEKLFF,TGTGCCAGCAGTTTACAGGGGCCTAATGAAAAACTGTTTTTT
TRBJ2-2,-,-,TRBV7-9,CASSGTNRLTGELFF,TGTGCCAGCAGCGGGACAAACAGGCTCACCGGGGAGCTGTTTTTT
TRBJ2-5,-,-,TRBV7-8,CASSSPWETQYF,TGTGCCAGCAGCTCCCCCTGGGAGACCCAGTACTTC
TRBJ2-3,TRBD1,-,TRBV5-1,CASSLGPGTGSTDTQYF,TGCGCCAGCAGCTTGGGGCCCGGGACAGGGAGCACAGATACGCAGTATTTT
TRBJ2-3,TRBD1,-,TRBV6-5,CASSYGTGGTDTQYF,TGTGCCAGCAGTTACGGGACAGGGGGCACAGATACGCAGTATTTT
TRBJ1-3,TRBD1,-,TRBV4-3,CASSQMTGHSTIYF,TGCGCCAGCAGCCAAATGACAGGGCATTCCACCATATATTTT
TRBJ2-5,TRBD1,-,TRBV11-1,CASSYERGLGTQYF,TGTGCCAGCAGCTATGAAAGGGGGCTGGGGACCCAGTACTTC